This T cell receptor (beta chain) was identified in a study of vaccination effects on CD4 cells after COVID-19 (dated by TCRdb to about 2022). Context from the whole study: Post-vaccine samples across the study were collected a median of 72 days after the second dose, with a range of 14 to 241. The full study included over 8 COVID-19 convalescent patients and several SARS-CoV-2-naive healthy vaccine recipients. Cultures from other donors in the study were sequenced with the Oncomine TCR Beta short-read assay on an Illumina iSeq 100. In both COVID-19 convalescent patients and infection-naive vaccine recipients, the study compared SARS-CoV-2 spike-specific CD4+ TCR repertoires from before mRNA vaccination with those from after it. Here is what the overall study found, with its caveats: At late post-vaccination timepoints, both infection-induced and vaccine-induced clones showed marked clonal contraction, consistent with waning T cell responses. Among healthy vaccine recipients, nearly all vaccine-induced clones were SARS-CoV-2 mono-reactive, and only 1 of 255 was cross-reactive with common cold coronaviruses. Only a small number of convalescent patients were included, and no early post-infection timepoints were available, which limited the study.

Comment on this clone: Its specific antigen is unknown. No clone much larger than this one lies a single base away; base qualities are absent.

The CDR3 covers 14 residues, taking in both the cysteine and the phenylalanine. Only the CDR3 portion is preserved as DNA: 42 bases, with reading frame beginning at the first base. Sequences SGHRS (CDR1) and YFSETQ (CDR2) are obtained from the germline V gene. Trimming takes 0 bases from V and 2 bases from J, and the germline ends sit 8 bases apart. Libraries were made using the immunoSEQ multiplex PCR assay. TCR beta CDR3 sequencing was performed on DNA from the cultured, isolated CD4+ T cells. The paper's processing steps were these. Non-productive TCR sequences were removed and reads were trimmed to the CDR3 region, keeping CDR3s of at least 7 amino acids. Antigen-specific clonotypes were identified with the MANAFEST web app by comparing expansion in peptide wells against reference cultures. Positive clones required FDR<0.05 expansion versus reference and all other wells, odds ratio above 5, and frequency above 0.1% in two replicate wells. A clonotype was called cross-reactive if it was significantly expanded both in SARS-CoV-2 spike wells and in at least one common cold coronavirus spike condition. CDR3 similarity was assessed by Levenshtein distance with the stringdist R package, and unrooted trees were built with ape in R 3.6.1. TCRdb's version of the immuneACCESS table is confined to in-frame rearrangements and falls short of the full clone set. An unresolved V gene accounts for under half of the shortfall where checked; the remainder is of unknown origin. That table gives V, J and clone size, and the DNA gave D and trimming. This sample is represented by 30,000 to 40,000 clones; approximately 84% of them were singletons. 2% of the sample comes from the top ten.

To identify antigen-specific CD4+ T cell clonotypes by their expansion, the ViraFEST assay first stimulated PBMC with viral peptide pools and then applied TCR sequencing. After around ten days of culture, CD4+ T cells were isolated with the EasySep CD4+ T cell isolation kit. Participants received two doses of either the BNT162b2 or the mRNA-1273 mRNA SARS-CoV-2 vaccine. The absence of prior SARS-CoV-2 infection in healthy vaccine recipients was confirmed by negative nucleocapsid antibodies before and after vaccination. About 2 million PBMC per well were cultured in IMDM with about 4.5% human AB serum, roughly 10 IU/ml IL-2 and gentamicin, plus 10 ug/ml peptides. Half of the culture medium was replaced with fresh IL-2-containing medium on days 3 and 7. Each peptide stimulation condition was cultured in triplicate wells unless otherwise noted. Using Ficoll-Paque Plus gradient centrifugation, PBMC were separated from whole blood and then either used fresh or cryopreserved at -140C. The overlapping peptide pools covered the spike proteins of SARS-CoV-2 as well as those of the common cold coronaviruses HCoV-NL63, HCoV-OC43 and HCoV-229E. The QIAamp micro DNA kit was used to extract genomic DNA from the cultured CD4+ T cells.

The chain is made from TRBV5-1 and TRBJ1-2, with the D segment identity uncertain. Sequencing used CD4+ T cells from PBMCs cultured with HCoV-NL63 spike peptides, obtained after COVID-19 vaccination. Read against the paper, the sample's cell subset or site label means: HCoV-NL63 spike overlapping peptide pool stimulation. This clonotype originated in a human donor who received a COVID-19 vaccine. Some clones in this sample may be carry-over from other donors' samples. The CDR3 region has the sequence CASSLVGQNYGYTF. In nucleotide form, the sequence is TGCGCCAGCAGCTTGGTCGGTCAGAACTATGGCTACACCTTC. The CDR3 plus the reference TRBV5-1 and TRBJ1-2 genes for the other parts give the full variable domain: KAGVTQTPRYLIKTRGQQVTLSCSPISGHRSVSWYQQTPGQGLQFLFEYFSETQRNKGNFPGRFSGRQFSNSRSEMNVSTLELGDSALYLCASSLVGQNYGYTFGSGTRLTVV.